Presented here are 6 T cell receptor beta chains from one specimen sequenced in a study of blood T cell repertoires in COVID-19. Only in-frame clones appear in the TCRdb table, and some are missing; sequencing was by immunoSEQ multiplex PCR. The sample lists about 270,000 clones, approximately 86% occurring once. Sample: peripheral blood. The origin of the receptors is a woman aged 45-65 years with active or convalescent COVID-19.

This chain links TRBV19 with TRBJ1-2; D remains ambiguous. The germline gives CDR1 LNHDA, CDR2 SQIVND (reference sequence). The CDR3 is 15 residues long. Trimming pared 5 bases from V and 8 bases from J, leaving 21 bases between. In nucleotides, the CDR3 is TGTGCCAGTAGTTCCTTTAGGGTCCGGACGGGAGGCTACACCTTC. It is translated as CASSSFRVRTGGYTF.

This clone was found a few times. The rearrangement uses TRBV6-5 and TRBJ2-7; 9 nucleotides match TRBD2. The CDR3 length is 16 residues. J was trimmed by 3 bases and V by 2 bases; bases with no gene match: 8. Germline V lookup: CDR1 MNHEY, CDR2 SVGAGI. This chain's CDR3 is CASSYQLAGVDYEQYF. Here the CDR3 DNA reads TGTGCCAGCAGTTACCAACTAGCGGGCGTAGACTACGAGCAGTACTTC.

This clone is medium-sized by share. The chain joins TRBV6-2 or TRBV6-3 to TRBJ2-7; TRBD2 is a possible D gene (6 bases). V was clipped by 4 bases and J by 2 bases, with 12 bases between them. The CDR3 has 14 residues. Per the germline V gene, CDR1 is MNHEY and CDR2 is SVGEGT. Here the CDR3 reads CASSSGDGAYEQYF. CDR3 nucleotides: TGTGCCAGCAGTTCGGGGGACGGAGCCTACGAGCAGTACTTC.

CDR3 sequence reads: CASSMKSGNTEAFF. The CDR3 DNA follows: TGTGCCAGTAGTATGAAGAGTGGGAACACTGAAGCTTTCTTT. This chain links TRBV19 with TRBJ1-1; D remains ambiguous. The CDR3 consists of 14 residues. Trimming cost V 3 bases and J 1 base, with 9 bases left between them. Germline CDR1 is LNHDA and CDR2 is SQIVND (reference sequence).

The chain has TRBV2 and TRBJ2-3; 8 nucleotides line up with TRBD1. The germline gives CDR1 SNHLY, CDR2 FYNNEI. V shed 6 bases and J 6 bases; nucleotides not matched to a gene: 2. This CDR3 region has 12 residues. The CDR3 sequence is CASRDREDTQYF. DNA of the CDR3: TGTGCCAGCAGGGACAGGGAGGATACGCAGTATTTT. Full variable domain (rest looked up from reference TRBV2 and TRBJ2-3): EPEVTQTPSHQVTQMGQEVILRCVPISNHLYFYWYRQILGQKVEFLVSFYNNEISEKSEIFDDQFSVERPDGSNFTLKIRSTKLEDSAMYFCASRDREDTQYFGPGTRLTVL.

This chain links TRBV18 with TRBJ1-2, with no clear D. The CDR3 totals 12 residues. CDR1 and CDR2 (germline): KGHSH, LQKENI. V lost 2 bases and J 8 bases, leaving 9 bases between the germline ends. CDR3 in DNA: TGTGCCAGCTCACCAGGGAGGGAAGGCTACACCTTC. Encoded protein: CASSPGREGYTF.